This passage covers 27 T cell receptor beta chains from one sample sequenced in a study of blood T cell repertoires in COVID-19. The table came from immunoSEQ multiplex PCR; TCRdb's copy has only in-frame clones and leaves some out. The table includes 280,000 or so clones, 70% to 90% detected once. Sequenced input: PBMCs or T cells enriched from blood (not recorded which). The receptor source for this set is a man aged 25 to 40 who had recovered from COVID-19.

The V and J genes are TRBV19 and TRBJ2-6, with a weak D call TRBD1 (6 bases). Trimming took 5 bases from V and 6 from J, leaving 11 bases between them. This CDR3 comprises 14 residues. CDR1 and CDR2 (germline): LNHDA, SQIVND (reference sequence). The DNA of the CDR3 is TGTGCCAGTAGTGTTACAGGGACGGCCAACGTCCTGACTTTC. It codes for CASSVTGTANVLTF.

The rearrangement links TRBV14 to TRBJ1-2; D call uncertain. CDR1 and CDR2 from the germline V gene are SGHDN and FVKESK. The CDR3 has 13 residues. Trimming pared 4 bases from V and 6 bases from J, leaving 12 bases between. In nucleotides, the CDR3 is TGTGCCAGCAGCCTTAGACTGCGCGATGGCTACACCTTC. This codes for CASSLRLRDGYTF.

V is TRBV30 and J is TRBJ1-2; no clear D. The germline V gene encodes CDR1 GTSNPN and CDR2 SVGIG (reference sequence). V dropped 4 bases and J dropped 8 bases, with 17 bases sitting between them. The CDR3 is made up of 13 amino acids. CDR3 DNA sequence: TGTGCCTGGATGAGCCCCCAAAGTCAAGGCTACACCTTC. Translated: CAWMSPQSQGYTF.

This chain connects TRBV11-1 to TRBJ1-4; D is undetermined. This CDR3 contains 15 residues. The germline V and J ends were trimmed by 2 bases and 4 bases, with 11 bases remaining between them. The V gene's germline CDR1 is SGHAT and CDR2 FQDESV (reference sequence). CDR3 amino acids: CASSLSTRFNEKLFF. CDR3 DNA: TGTGCCAGCAGCTTATCAACCAGATTTAATGAAAAACTGTTTTTT.

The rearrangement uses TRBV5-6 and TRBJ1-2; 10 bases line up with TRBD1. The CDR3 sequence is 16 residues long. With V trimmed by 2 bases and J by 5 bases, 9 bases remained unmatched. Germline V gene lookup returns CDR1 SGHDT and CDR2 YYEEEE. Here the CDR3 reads CASSFSSGQGWYGYTF. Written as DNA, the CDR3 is TGTGCCAGCAGCTTCTCCTCGGGACAGGGGTGGTATGGCTACACCTTC. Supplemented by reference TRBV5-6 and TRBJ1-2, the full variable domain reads DAGVTQSPTHLIKTRGQQVTLRCSPKSGHDTVSWYQQALGQGPQFIFQYYEEEERQRGNFPDRFSGHQFPNYSSELNVNALLLGDSALYLCASSFSSGQGWYGYTFGSGTRLTVV.

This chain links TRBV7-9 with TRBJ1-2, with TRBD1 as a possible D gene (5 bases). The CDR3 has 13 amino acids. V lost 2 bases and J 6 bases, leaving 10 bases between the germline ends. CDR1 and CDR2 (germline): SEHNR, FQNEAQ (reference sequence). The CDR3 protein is CASSLWGEDGYTF. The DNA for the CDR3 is TGTGCCAGCAGCTTATGGGGGGAGGATGGCTACACCTTC. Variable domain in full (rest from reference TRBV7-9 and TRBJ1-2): DTGVSQNPRHKITKRGQNVTFRCDPISEHNRLYWYRQTLGQGPEFLTYFQNEAQLEKSRLLSDRFSAERPKGSFSTLEIQRTEQGDSAMYLCASSLWGEDGYTFGSGTRLTVV.

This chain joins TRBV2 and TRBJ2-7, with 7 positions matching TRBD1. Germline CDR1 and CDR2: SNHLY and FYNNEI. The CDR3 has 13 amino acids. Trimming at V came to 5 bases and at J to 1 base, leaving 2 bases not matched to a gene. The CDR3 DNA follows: TGTGCCAGCAGTAGGGGGCAATCCTACGAGCAGTACTTC. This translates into CASSRGQSYEQYF.

For the CDR3, the DNA is TGTGCCAGCAGCCAAGATTTGGCAGGGCCGGGCACTGAAGCTTTCTTT. It codes for CASSQDLAGPGTEAFF. This rearrangement joins TRBV3-1 (or the pseudogene TRBV3-2) to TRBJ1-1; perhaps TRBD1 as D (5 bases). This CDR3 has 16 amino acids. Germline V gene lookup returns CDR1 LGHDT and CDR2 YNNKEL (reference sequence). Between the trimmed V and J ends, which lost 0 bases and 4 bases, there was a span of 15 bases.

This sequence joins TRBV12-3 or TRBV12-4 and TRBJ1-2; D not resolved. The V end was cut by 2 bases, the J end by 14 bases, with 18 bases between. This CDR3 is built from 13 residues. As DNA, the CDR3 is TGTGCCAGCAGTTTACTCGCTCAAGAGCCGGGTACCTTC. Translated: CASSLLAQEPGTF.

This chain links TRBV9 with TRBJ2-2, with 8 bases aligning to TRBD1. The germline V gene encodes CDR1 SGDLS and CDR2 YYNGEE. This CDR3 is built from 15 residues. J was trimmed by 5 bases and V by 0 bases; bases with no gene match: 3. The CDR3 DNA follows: TGTGCCAGCAGCGTAGGTGGGGACAGGACCGGGGAGCTGTTTTTT. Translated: CASSVGGDRTGELFF.

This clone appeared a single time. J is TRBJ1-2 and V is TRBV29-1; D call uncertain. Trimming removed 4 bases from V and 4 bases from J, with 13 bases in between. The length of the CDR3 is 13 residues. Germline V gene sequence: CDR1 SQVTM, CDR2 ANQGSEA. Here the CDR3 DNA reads TGCAGCGTTGCTCGGCCAGGCCTCTATGGCTACACCTTC. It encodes CSVARPGLYGYTF. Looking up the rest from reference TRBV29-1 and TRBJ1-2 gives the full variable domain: SAVISQKPSRDICQRGTSLTIQCQVDSQVTMMFWYRQQPGQSLTLIATANQGSEATYESGFVIDKFPISRPNLTFSTLTVSNMSPEDSSIYLCSVARPGLYGYTFGSGTRLTVV.

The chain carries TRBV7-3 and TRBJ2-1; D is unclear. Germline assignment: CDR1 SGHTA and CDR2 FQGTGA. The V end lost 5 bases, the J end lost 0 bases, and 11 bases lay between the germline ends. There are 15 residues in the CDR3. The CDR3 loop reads CASSPQPRSYNEQFF. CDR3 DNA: TGTGCCAGCAGCCCACAGCCCCGCTCCTACAATGAGCAGTTCTTC.

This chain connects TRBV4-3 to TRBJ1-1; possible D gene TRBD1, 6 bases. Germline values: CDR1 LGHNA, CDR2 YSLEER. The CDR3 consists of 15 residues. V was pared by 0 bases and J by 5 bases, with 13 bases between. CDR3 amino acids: CASSQDPQGLTEAFF. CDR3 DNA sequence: TGCGCCAGCAGCCAAGACCCGCAGGGGCTGACTGAAGCTTTCTTT.

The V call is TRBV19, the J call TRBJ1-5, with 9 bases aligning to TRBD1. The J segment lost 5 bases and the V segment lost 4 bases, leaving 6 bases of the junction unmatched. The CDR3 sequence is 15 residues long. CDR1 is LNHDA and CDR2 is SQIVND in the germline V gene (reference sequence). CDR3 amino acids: CASSTGQGRDQPQHF. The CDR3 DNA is TGTGCCAGTAGTACAGGACAGGGGCGAGATCAGCCCCAGCATTTT.

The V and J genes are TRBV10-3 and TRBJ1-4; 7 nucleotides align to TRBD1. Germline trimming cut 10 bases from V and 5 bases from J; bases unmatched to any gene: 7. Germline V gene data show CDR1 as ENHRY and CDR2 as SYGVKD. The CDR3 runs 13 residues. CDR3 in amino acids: CATHRGLNEKLFF. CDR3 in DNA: TGTGCCACCCACAGGGGTCTAAATGAAAAACTGTTTTTT.

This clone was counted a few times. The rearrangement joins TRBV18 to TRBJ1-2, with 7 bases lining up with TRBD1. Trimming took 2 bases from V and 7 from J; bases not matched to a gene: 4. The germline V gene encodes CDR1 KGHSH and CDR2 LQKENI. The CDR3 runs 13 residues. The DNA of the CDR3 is TGTGCCAGCTCACCAACACAGGGGTTTGGCTACACCTTC. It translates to CASSPTQGFGYTF. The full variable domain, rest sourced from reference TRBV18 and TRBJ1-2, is NAGVMQNPRHLVRRRGQEARLRCSPMKGHSHVYWYRQLPEEGLKFMVYLQKENIIDESGMPKERFSAEFPKEGPSILRIQQVVRGDSAAYFCASSPTQGFGYTFGSGTRLTVV.

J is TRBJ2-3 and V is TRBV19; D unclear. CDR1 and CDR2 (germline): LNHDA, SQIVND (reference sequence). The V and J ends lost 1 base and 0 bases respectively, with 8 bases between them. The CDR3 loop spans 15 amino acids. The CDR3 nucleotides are TGTGCCAGTAGTATAGTTTTAGAGAGCACAGATACGCAGTATTTT. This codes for CASSIVLESTDTQYF.

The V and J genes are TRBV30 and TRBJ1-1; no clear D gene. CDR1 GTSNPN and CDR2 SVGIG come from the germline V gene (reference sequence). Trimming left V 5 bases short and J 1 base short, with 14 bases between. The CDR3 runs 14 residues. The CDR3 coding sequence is TGTGCCTGGTACCCACGAGTAGCGAACACTGAAGCTTTCTTT. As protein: CAWYPRVANTEAFF.

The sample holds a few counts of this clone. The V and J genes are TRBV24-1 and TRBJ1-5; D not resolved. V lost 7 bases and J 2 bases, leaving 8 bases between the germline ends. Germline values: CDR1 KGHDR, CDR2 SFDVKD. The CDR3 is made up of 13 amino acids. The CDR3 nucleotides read TGTGCCACCAGGACAATAGGCAATCAGCCCCAGCATTTT. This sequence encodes CATRTIGNQPQHF.

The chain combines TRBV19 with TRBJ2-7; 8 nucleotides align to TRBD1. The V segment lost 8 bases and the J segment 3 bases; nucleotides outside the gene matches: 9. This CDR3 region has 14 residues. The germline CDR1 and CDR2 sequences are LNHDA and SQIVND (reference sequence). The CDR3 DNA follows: TGTGCCAGTGGCCGAACCGGGACAGGCTACGAGCAGTACTTC. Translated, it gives CASGRTGTGYEQYF.

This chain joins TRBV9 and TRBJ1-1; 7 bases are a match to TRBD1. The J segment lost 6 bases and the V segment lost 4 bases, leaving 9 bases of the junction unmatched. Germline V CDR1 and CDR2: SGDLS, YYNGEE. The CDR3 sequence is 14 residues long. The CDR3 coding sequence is TGTGCCAGCAGCCAAAATTCAGGGGGAGCTGAAGCTTTCTTT. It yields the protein CASSQNSGGAEAFF.

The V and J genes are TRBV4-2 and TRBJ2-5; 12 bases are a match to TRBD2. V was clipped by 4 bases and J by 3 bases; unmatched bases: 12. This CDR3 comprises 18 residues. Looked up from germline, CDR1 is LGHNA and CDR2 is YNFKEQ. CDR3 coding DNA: TGTGCCAGCAGCCGCCGCCTAGTGCGACTAGCGGGGGAAGAGACCCAGTACTTC. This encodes CASSRRLVRLAGEETQYF.

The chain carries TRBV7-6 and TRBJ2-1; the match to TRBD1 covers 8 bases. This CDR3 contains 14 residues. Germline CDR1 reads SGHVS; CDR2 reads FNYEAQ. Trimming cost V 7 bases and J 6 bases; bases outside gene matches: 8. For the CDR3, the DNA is TGTGCCAGCACCCAGGGGGCTCTTCGCAATGAGCAGTTCTTC. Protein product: CASTQGALRNEQFF. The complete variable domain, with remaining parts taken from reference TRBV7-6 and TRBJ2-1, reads GAGVSQSPRYKVTKRGQDVALRCDPISGHVSLYWYRQALGQGPEFLTYFNYEAQQDKSGLPNDRFSAERPEGSISTLTIQRTEQRDSAMYRCASTQGALRNEQFFGPGTRLTVL.

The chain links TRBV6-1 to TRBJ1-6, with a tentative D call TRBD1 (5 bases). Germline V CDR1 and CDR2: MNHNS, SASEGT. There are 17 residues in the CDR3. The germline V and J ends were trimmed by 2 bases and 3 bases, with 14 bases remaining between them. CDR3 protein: CASSEQGRAIYNSPLHF. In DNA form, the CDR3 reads TGTGCCAGCAGTGAACAGGGCAGGGCCATCTATAATTCACCCCTCCACTTT.

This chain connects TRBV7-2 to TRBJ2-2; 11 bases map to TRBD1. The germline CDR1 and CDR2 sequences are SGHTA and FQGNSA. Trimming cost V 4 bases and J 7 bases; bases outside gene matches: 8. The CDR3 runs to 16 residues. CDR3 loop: CASSSPDRGLVGELFF. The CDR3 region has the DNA TGTGCCAGCAGCTCCCCGGACAGGGGGCTAGTCGGGGAGCTGTTTTTT.

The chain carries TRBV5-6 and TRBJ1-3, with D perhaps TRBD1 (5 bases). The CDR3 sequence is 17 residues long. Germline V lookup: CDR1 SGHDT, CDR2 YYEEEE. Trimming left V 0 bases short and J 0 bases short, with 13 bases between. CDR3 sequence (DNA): TGTGCCAGCAGCTTGGGACAGCTTACCTCCTCTGGAAACACCATATATTTT. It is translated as CASSLGQLTSSGNTIYF.

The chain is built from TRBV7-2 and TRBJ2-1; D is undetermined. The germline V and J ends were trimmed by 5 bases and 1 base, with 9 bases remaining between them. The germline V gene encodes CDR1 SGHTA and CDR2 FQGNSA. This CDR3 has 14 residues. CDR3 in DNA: TGTGCCAGCAGCCCGAGTAAATCCTACAATGAGCAGTTCTTC. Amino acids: CASSPSKSYNEQFF.